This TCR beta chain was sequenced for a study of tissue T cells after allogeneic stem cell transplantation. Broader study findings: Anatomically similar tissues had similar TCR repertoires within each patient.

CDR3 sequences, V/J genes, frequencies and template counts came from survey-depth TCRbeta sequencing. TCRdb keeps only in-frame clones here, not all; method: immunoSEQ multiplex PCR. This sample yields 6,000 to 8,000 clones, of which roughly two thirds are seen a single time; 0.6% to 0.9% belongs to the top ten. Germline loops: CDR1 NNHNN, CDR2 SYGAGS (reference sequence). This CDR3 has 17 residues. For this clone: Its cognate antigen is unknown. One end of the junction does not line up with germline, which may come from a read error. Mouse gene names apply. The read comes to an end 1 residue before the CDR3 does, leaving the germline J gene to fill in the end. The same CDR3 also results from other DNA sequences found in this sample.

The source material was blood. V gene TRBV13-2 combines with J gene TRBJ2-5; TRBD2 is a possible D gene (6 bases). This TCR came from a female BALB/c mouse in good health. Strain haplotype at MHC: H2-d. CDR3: CASGGGRLAVNQDTQYF. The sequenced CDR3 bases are TGTGCCAGCGGTGGAGGCCGACTGGCTGTTAACCAGGACACCCAGTAC.